This is a list of T cell receptor beta chains from one sample in a study of CD8 T cells in ankylosing spondylitis. TCRdb fed the 5' RACE reads into MiXCR, producing one record per CDR3 protein. The data contain about 160,000 distinct CDR3 sequences, roughly 18% of them singletons. Sequencing was performed on blood, either unsorted or a sorted T cell fraction (not recorded which). Receptor source: a male donor with ankylosing spondylitis or in good health (not recorded which). CDR3s include the opening cysteine and the closing phenylalanine or tryptophan.

v_call: TRBV7-8
cdr3_aa: CASSPVGVRGWQPQHF

v_call: TRBV7-3
cdr3_aa: CASSATGTSGTDTQYF

v_call: TRBV5-1
cdr3_aa: CASSLVSGSGDTQYF

v_call: TRBV10-3
cdr3_aa: CAISESGGGNIQYF

v_call: TRBV29-1
cdr3_aa: CSVDRSGAGTEAFF

v_call: TRBV19
cdr3_aa: CASSAVAGNTGELFF

v_call: TRBV5-1
cdr3_aa: CASSLDTAGGYNEQFF

v_call: TRBV6-5
cdr3_aa: CASSSRDRVGTDTQYF

v_call: TRBV2
cdr3_aa: CASSEVEDKISYGYTF

v_call: TRBV10-3
cdr3_aa: CAITGTGGVNSPLHF

v_call: TRBV29-1
cdr3_aa: CSVRQGRAYEQYF

v_call: TRBV30
cdr3_aa: CAWSVKGSDTQYF

v_call: TRBV10-3
cdr3_aa: CAISESKETQYF

v_call: TRBV20-1
cdr3_aa: CSASGAGAHEQYF

v_call: TRBV5-1
cdr3_aa: CASSGFRVDTQYF

v_call: TRBV29-1
cdr3_aa: CQLPGGHGSGELFF

v_call: TRBV24-1
cdr3_aa: CATSEAGLAGVINEQFF

v_call: TRBV3-1
cdr3_aa: CASSQTSGRAYEQYF

v_call: TRBV7-1
cdr3_aa: CASSSGTGGFDSTDTQYF

v_call: TRBV7-9
cdr3_aa: CASSFIGNTEAFF

v_call: TRBV10-3
cdr3_aa: CAISEPSAVNQETQYF

v_call: TRBV5-1
cdr3_aa: CASSLGGAGFYGYTF

v_call: TRBV3-1
cdr3_aa: CASSQGVRGTGHYGYTF

v_call: TRBV20-1
cdr3_aa: CSASPAGGTTTEAFF

v_call: TRBV28
cdr3_aa: CASSLAGGGEKLFF

v_call: TRBV14
cdr3_aa: CASSNGLAGINNEQFF

v_call: TRBV6-5
cdr3_aa: CASSPGLAGNTYNEQFF

v_call: TRBV4-2
cdr3_aa: CASSQDSSYEQYF

v_call: TRBV7-9
cdr3_aa: CASSLESSEDEQFF

v_call: TRBV2
cdr3_aa: CASKVQGLGTEAFF

v_call: TRBV20-1
cdr3_aa: CSAKDSRTDTQYF

v_call: TRBV25-1
cdr3_aa: CASSESGDRDGLYGYTF

v_call: TRBV6-5
cdr3_aa: CASSYDSYNEQFF

v_call: TRBV28
cdr3_aa: CASSPRQTETQYF

v_call: TRBV6-1
cdr3_aa: CASRDLRTTGGSQPQHF

v_call: TRBV20-1
cdr3_aa: CSADLAGYNEQFF

v_call: TRBV5-6
cdr3_aa: CASSIGQTHSLNIQYF

v_call: TRBV2
cdr3_aa: CASKGTAATGELFF

v_call: TRBV29-1
cdr3_aa: CSVPGTLDSNYGYTF

v_call: TRBV5-1
cdr3_aa: CASSRTEGHSGANVLTF

v_call: TRBV11-2
cdr3_aa: CASSLDSGTGFLAKNIQYF

v_call: TRBV20-1
cdr3_aa: CSAKTGGYEQYF

v_call: TRBV5-1
cdr3_aa: CASSVKQGAGETQYF

v_call: TRBV3-1
cdr3_aa: CASSLRTAGRREAFF

v_call: TRBV5-1
cdr3_aa: CASSSGNDEKLFF

v_call: TRBV4-1
cdr3_aa: CASSQDRGVRDNQPQHF